This TCR beta chain was obtained from a study of blood T cell repertoires in COVID-19. On the study more broadly: In each case, the material was cDNA or gDNA derived from T cells, B-cell-depleted T cells, or PBMCs.

The table came from immunoSEQ multiplex PCR; TCRdb's copy has only in-frame clones and leaves some out. The sample carries around 170,000 clones, less than 90% recorded once. This CDR3 contains 14 residues. Trimming took 1 base from V and 6 from J; bases not matched to a gene: 5. The germline V gene has CDR1 MDHEN and CDR2 SYDVKM. This TCR derives from a woman aged 40 to 55 with acute or convalescent COVID-19. The chain recombines TRBV28 with TRBJ1-2, with TRBD1 matching 7 bases. The sequenced material came from peripheral blood. The chain's CDR3 is CASSLLWDRDGYTF. In DNA, the CDR3 is TGTGCCAGCAGTTTATTATGGGACAGAGATGGCTACACCTTC.